One sample yielded the 31 T cell receptor beta chains listed below, sequenced in a study of human thymus T cells. Thymus was obtained from resections taken during corrective heart surgery. Only in-frame clones appear in the TCRdb table, and some are missing; sequencing was by immunoSEQ multiplex PCR. The sample records some 120,000 clones, approximately 96% being singletons. The specimen was thymus tissue. The receptors originated from a boy under three years old with a congenital heart defect but otherwise immunologically healthy.

This chain connects TRBV11-3 to TRBJ2-2, with a possible D match to TRBD2 (5 bases). Germline-derived CDR1 and CDR2 are SGHNT and YENEEA. Trimming pared 0 bases from V and 6 bases from J, leaving 14 bases between. CDR3 size: 16 residues. DNA for the CDR3: TGTGCCAGCAGCTTAGAGTCCGGGGTCGCGCCCGGGGAGCTGTTTTTT. This encodes CASSLESGVAPGELFF.

This clone was recorded only once. V and J are TRBV19 and TRBJ2-1; TRBD2 agrees at 14 bases. The V gene's germline CDR1 is LNHDA and CDR2 SQIVND (reference sequence). This CDR3 has 18 residues. The trim removed 10 bases at V and 0 bases at J, leaving 11 bases unmatched. Here the CDR3 reads CATRGLAGARSSYNEQFF. The CDR3 bases are TGTGCCACTCGGGGACTAGCGGGGGCAAGGAGCTCCTACAATGAGCAGTTCTTC.

The V call is TRBV4-1, the J call TRBJ2-5; 9 bases match TRBD2. CDR3 length equals 14 residues. Germline V gene lookup returns CDR1 MGHRA and CDR2 YSYEKL. Germline trimming cut 2 bases from V and 5 bases from J; bases unmatched to any gene: 3. The CDR3 protein is CASSQRTSAETQYF. The CDR3 DNA follows: TGCGCCAGCAGCCAAAGGACTAGCGCGGAGACCCAGTACTTC.

This clone was seen more than once but under ten times. The CDR3 DNA reads TGCAGTGGACAGAGGAACACTGAAGCTTTCTTT. Residues: CSGQRNTEAFF. The rearrangement links TRBV20-1 to TRBJ1-1; D is possibly TRBD1 (5 bases). This CDR3 region has 11 residues. V was trimmed by 7 bases and J by 1 base, leaving 7 bases between them. The germline V gene encodes CDR1 DFQATT and CDR2 SNEGSKA (reference sequence).

The chain is built from TRBV5-6 and TRBJ2-7; D remains ambiguous. Per germline, CDR1 SGHDT and CDR2 YYEEEE. The CDR3 extends over 13 amino acids. V gave up 4 bases and J gave up 3 bases, with 11 bases separating them. DNA for the CDR3: TGTGCCAGCAGCCGAGGACGGAACTACGAGCAGTACTTC. Translation gives CASSRGRNYEQYF.

The chain joins TRBV19 to TRBJ2-7; no clear D gene. The germline V gene has CDR1 LNHDA and CDR2 SQIVND (reference sequence). The CDR3 extends over 16 amino acids. Trimming took 2 bases from V and 2 from J, leaving 16 bases between them. CDR3: CASSIPPTRSAYEQYF. The DNA of the CDR3 is TGTGCCAGTAGTATACCCCCGACCCGCAGCGCCTACGAGCAGTACTTC. The full variable domain, in which reference TRBV19 and TRBJ2-7 provide the parts outside the CDR3, is DGGITQSPKYLFRKEGQNVTLSCEQNLNHDAMYWYRQDPGQGLRLIYYSQIVNDFQKGDIAEGYSVSREKKESFPLTVTSAQKNPTAFYLCASSIPPTRSAYEQYFGPGTRLTVT.

The chain employs TRBV10-3 and TRBJ2-2; 9 bases are shared with TRBD2. Trimming took 8 bases from V and 5 from J; bases not matched to a gene: 6. Germline V gene sequence: CDR1 ENHRY, CDR2 SYGVKD. CDR3 length: 14 residues. CDR3 sequence (DNA): TGTGCCATCGGCGGGGGGGCCCGAACCGGGGAGCTGTTTTTT. Protein: CAIGGGARTGELFF.

In its sample, this clone was seen once. This chain joins TRBV11-2 and TRBJ1-5; a weak D match, TRBD1 (6 bases). The ends were cut back, 4 bases at V and 7 bases at J, with 14 bases in the middle. There are 14 residues in the CDR3. Germline CDR1 SGHAT, CDR2 FQNNGV. The CDR3: CASSSPGAGQPQHF. In DNA form, the CDR3 reads TGTGCCAGCAGCTCTCCGGGGGCTGGACAGCCCCAGCATTTT.

CDR3 in amino acids: CASSLISASPKETQYF. CDR3 DNA: TGCGCCAGCAGCTTGATAAGCGCTAGCCCCAAAGAGACCCAGTACTTC. J is TRBJ2-5 and V is TRBV5-1, with D possibly TRBD2 on 5 matching bases. V was pared by 1 base and J by 3 bases, with 16 bases between. This CDR3 is 16 amino acids long. Germline lookup yields CDR1 SGHRS and CDR2 YFSETQ. The full variable domain, rest sourced from reference TRBV5-1 and TRBJ2-5, is KAGVTQTPRYLIKTRGQQVTLSCSPISGHRSVSWYQQTPGQGLQFLFEYFSETQRNKGNFPGRFSGRQFSNSRSEMNVSTLELGDSALYLCASSLISASPKETQYFGPGTRLLVL.

The chain employs TRBV7-2 and TRBJ2-5; D is ambiguous. The CDR3 is 11 amino acids. CDR1 is SGHTA and CDR2 is FQGNSA in the germline V gene. Trimming left V 5 bases short and J 5 bases short, with 6 bases between. CDR3 coding DNA: TGTGCCAGCAGCGAGGTGGAGACCCAGTACTTC. Translating it yields CASSEVETQYF.

The chain employs TRBV5-6 and TRBJ2-2, with D uncertain. Germline V CDR1 and CDR2: SGHDT, YYEEEE. The CDR3 runs 15 residues. V was cut by 6 bases and J by 8 bases, with 20 bases left in between. The CDR3 spells CASNPDRTDRGELFF. The CDR3 DNA reads as TGTGCCAGCAACCCCGATCGGACGGACCGGGGGGAGCTGTTTTTT.

The CDR3 protein is CASSLDLSPTAFF. CDR3 coding DNA: TGTGCCAGCAGCTTAGATCTATCCCCTACGGCTTTCTTT. The chain has TRBV11-3 and TRBJ1-1; D not certain. The CDR3 is made up of 13 amino acids. Trimming cost V 0 bases and J 11 bases, with 13 bases left between them. Per the germline V gene, CDR1 is SGHNT and CDR2 is YENEEA.

The rearrangement links TRBV15 to TRBJ2-2; perhaps D is TRBD1 or TRBD2 (5 bases each). V gave up 1 base and J gave up 0 bases, with 9 bases separating them. Germline lookup yields CDR1 LNHNV and CDR2 YYDKDF (reference sequence). The CDR3 contains 16 residues. CDR3 nucleotide sequence: TGTGCCACCAGCAGAGTGAGGGGCTCGAACACCGGGGAGCTGTTTTTT. It encodes CATSRVRGSNTGELFF.

This clone has only a few counts. This chain connects TRBV2 to TRBJ2-6, with D uncertain. Germline assignment: CDR1 SNHLY and CDR2 FYNNEI. The CDR3 runs to 14 residues. V dropped 4 bases and J dropped 0 bases, with 4 bases sitting between them. The CDR3 loop reads CASSGGSGANVLTF. DNA for the CDR3: TGTGCCAGCAGTGGGGGCTCTGGGGCCAACGTCCTGACTTTC. The entire variable domain, with the rest obtained from reference TRBV2 and TRBJ2-6, is as follows: EPEVTQTPSHQVTQMGQEVILRCVPISNHLYFYWYRQILGQKVEFLVSFYNNEISEKSEIFDDQFSVERPDGSNFTLKIRSTKLEDSAMYFCASSGGSGANVLTFGAGSRLTVL.

The rearrangement uses TRBV9 and TRBJ2-3; 9 bases fit TRBD2. V shed 0 bases, J shed 4 bases, and the junction held 6 bases outside the gene matches. CDR3 length: 16 residues. Looked up from germline, CDR1 is SGDLS and CDR2 is YYNGEE. The CDR3 DNA follows: TGTGCCAGCAGCGTAGAGGTAGCGGGGGATTCAGATACGCAGTATTTT. As protein: CASSVEVAGDSDTQYF. The variable domain in full, with the rest retrieved from reference TRBV9 and TRBJ2-3, is DSGVTQTPKHLITATGQRVTLRCSPRSGDLSVYWYQQSLDQGLQFLIQYYNGEERAKGNILERFSAQQFPDLHSELNLSSLELGDSALYFCASSVEVAGDSDTQYFGPGTRLTVL.

The chain recombines TRBV7-2 with TRBJ2-3; D call uncertain. The V gene lost 5 bases and the J gene lost 5 bases, with 8 bases spanning the gap. Germline lookup yields CDR1 SGHTA and CDR2 FQGNSA. CDR3 length: 12 residues. The CDR3 nucleotides read TGTGCCAGCAGCCCCGATGGAGATACGCAGTATTTT. This sequence encodes CASSPDGDTQYF.

The count of this clone is one. The CDR3 loop is CASSLRVAGVLTYEQYF. CDR3 coding DNA: TGCGCCAGCAGTCTTCGGGTAGCGGGGGTCCTTACCTACGAGCAGTACTTC. The chain recombines TRBV4-1 with TRBJ2-7; the match to TRBD2 covers 9 bases. Germline V lookup: CDR1 MGHRA, CDR2 YSYEKL. After removal of 6 bases from V and 2 bases from J, the junction contained 14 bases not matched to a gene. The length of the CDR3 is 17 residues.

The V gene is TRBV4-3, the J gene TRBJ1-5; D unresolved. Trimming removed 0 bases at V and 7 bases at J, with 13 bases between. The CDR3 totals 15 residues. Germline V gene data show CDR1 as LGHNA and CDR2 as YSLEER. Here the CDR3 DNA reads TGCGCCAGCAGCCAAGATATAGAGTTGTGGCAGCCCCAGCATTTT. This codes for CASSQDIELWQPQHF.

The rearrangement links TRBV2 to TRBJ2-1; TRBD2 matches 9 bases. The length of the CDR3 is 17 residues. With V trimmed by 5 bases and J by 6 bases, 14 bases remained unmatched. CDR1 and CDR2 from the germline V gene are SNHLY and FYNNEI. The CDR3 loop reads CASSMPRGLAPLNEQFF. CDR3 bases: TGTGCCAGCAGTATGCCCCGGGGACTAGCACCACTCAATGAGCAGTTCTTC.

The gene calls are TRBV27 and TRBJ2-7; D remains unclear. Germline CDR1 MNHEY, CDR2 SMNVEV (reference sequence). CDR3 length: 15 amino acids. V lost 6 bases and J lost 0, with 15 bases in between. The CDR3 coding sequence is TGTGCCAGCAGCCCACGGTGGACGCTCTCCTACGAGCAGTACTTC. Translated, it gives CASSPRWTLSYEQYF.

The chain uses TRBV4-3 and TRBJ2-1, with 7 bases aligning to TRBD2. The ends lost 4 bases at V and 3 bases at J; junction bases unmatched: 9. Germline V gene data show CDR1 as LGHNA and CDR2 as YSLEER. CDR3 length: 16 residues. The CDR3 loop is CASSPRRAGNYNEQFF. In DNA, the CDR3 is TGCGCCAGCAGCCCCCGGAGAGCGGGGAACTACAATGAGCAGTTCTTC.

The chain is built from TRBV25-1 and TRBJ1-3; D is possibly TRBD1 (6 bases). V was cut by 2 bases and J by 3 bases, with 17 bases left in between. This CDR3 region has 17 residues. Germline-derived CDR1 and CDR2 are MGHDK and SYGVNS. The CDR3 sequence is CASSEGSPGAGGNTIYF. The CDR3 DNA follows: TGTGCCAGCAGTGAAGGCTCCCCGGGGGCGGGTGGAAACACCATATATTTT.

V usage is TRBV6-1 and J usage is TRBJ1-2; a weak D match, TRBD1 (5 bases). The germline V gene encodes CDR1 MNHNS and CDR2 SASEGT. Trimming removed 0 bases from V and 6 bases from J, with 14 bases in between. The CDR3 covers 15 residues. CDR3 in amino acids: CASSEAQAKGDGYTF. In nucleotides, the CDR3 is TGTGCCAGCAGTGAAGCCCAGGCTAAAGGGGATGGCTACACCTTC.

The J gene is TRBJ2-5, the V gene TRBV28; 10 nucleotides agree with TRBD1. Trimming removed 6 bases from V and 5 bases from J; junction bases left unmatched: 12. The CDR3 consists of 16 residues. Germline V lookup: CDR1 MDHEN, CDR2 SYDVKM. This CDR3 is CASSLPGTGVPETQYF. The CDR3 coding sequence is TGTGCCAGCAGCTTACCCGGGACAGGGGTACCGGAGACCCAGTACTTC.

This chain uses TRBV4-1 with TRBJ2-3; weak D call: TRBD1 (6 bases). The germline V gene encodes CDR1 MGHRA and CDR2 YSYEKL. CDR3 length: 16 residues. V dropped 3 bases and J dropped 3 bases, with 16 bases sitting between them. CDR3 amino acids: CASSHPGPQGTDTQYF. The CDR3 region has the DNA TGCGCCAGCAGCCACCCGGGCCCCCAGGGGACAGATACGCAGTATTTT.

This clone was seen a handful of times. The V and J genes are TRBV28 and TRBJ2-6, with TRBD2 as a possible D gene (6 bases). The V and J ends lost 3 bases and 2 bases respectively, with 8 bases between them. This CDR3 has 15 amino acids. Germline CDR1 is MDHEN and CDR2 is SYDVKM. CDR3 sequence reads: CASSLGGTGANVLTF. CDR3 nucleotide sequence: TGTGCCAGCAGTTTGGGGGGAACTGGGGCCAACGTCCTGACTTTC.

The chain uses TRBV2 and TRBJ1-5; TRBD1 agrees at 7 bases. This CDR3 has 14 residues. Trimming at V came to 5 bases and at J to 5 bases, leaving 6 bases not matched to a gene. The germline V gene encodes CDR1 SNHLY and CDR2 FYNNEI. CDR3 DNA: TGTGCCAGCAGTTCCGGACAGGTTCATCAGCCCCAGCATTTT. Amino acid sequence: CASSSGQVHQPQHF.

In DNA form, the CDR3 reads TGTGCCAGCAGCCCCCCCCGTGACAGCCAGAATCAGCCCCAGCATTTT. This codes for CASSPPRDSQNQPQHF. The J gene is TRBJ1-5, the V gene TRBV7-9; D is possibly TRBD1 (5 bases). Between the trimmed V and J ends, which lost 5 bases and 4 bases, there was a span of 18 bases. Germline assignment: CDR1 SEHNR and CDR2 FQNEAQ (reference sequence). The CDR3 covers 16 residues.

This clone has just one count. V and J are TRBV4-3 and TRBJ2-2; 8 positions agree with TRBD2. CDR1 and CDR2 (germline): LGHNA, YSLEER. This CDR3 has 18 amino acids. V was clipped by 4 bases and J by 0 bases; unmatched bases: 10. CDR3 sequence reads: CASSPRVGGGSNTGELFF. The CDR3 DNA is TGCGCCAGCAGCCCCCGGGTCGGGGGGGGATCGAACACCGGGGAGCTGTTTTTT.

The chain combines TRBV18 with TRBJ1-4; TRBD1 aligns across 7 bases. Trimming took 5 bases from V and 8 from J; bases not matched to a gene: 17. The CDR3 spans 17 residues. Germline CDR1 reads KGHSH; CDR2 reads LQKENI. The CDR3 bases are TGTGCCAGCTCAGGTCCCCTGAGGACAGGACCCGGGGAAAAACTGTTTTTT. It yields the protein CASSGPLRTGPGEKLFF.

The chain has TRBV2 and TRBJ1-1; D might be TRBD1 (6 bases). The germline gives CDR1 SNHLY, CDR2 FYNNEI. V was shortened by 6 bases and J by 3 bases, with 14 bases between the two germline ends. The CDR3 runs 14 residues. CDR3 protein: CASRGDTRDTEAFF. The CDR3 nucleotides are TGTGCCAGCAGAGGGGACACGCGAGACACTGAAGCTTTCTTT.